The 21 T cell receptor beta chains listed next were all sequenced from one sample in a study of vaccination and CD4 T cells after COVID-19 (dated by TCRdb to the early 2020s). To prepare the library, PCR was applied. Sequenced on an Illumina iSeq 100. DNA from cultured CD4+ T cells underwent TCR sequencing with the Oncomine TCR Beta short-read assay at the Johns Hopkins FTIC core. Using fastp at Q25 and MiXCR, TCRdb reprocessed the public reads and kept productive beta chains. Entries are consolidated by CDR3 protein sequence, retaining the most common genes and DNA. The sample table lists over 6,000 distinct CDR3 sequences, around 70% of them with a count of one. The top ten clonotypes cover 36% of the sample. These receptors' targets are unknown. What this sample's treatment or condition label stands for: roughly ten-day PBMC culture with coronavirus spike peptide pools or control peptides (ViraFEST assay). CD4+ T cells from unexposed donors were collected before the COVID-19 pandemic (2011-2018).

Sample: CD4+ T cells from blood, cultured in vitro. These receptors came from a human donor in good health.

The V call is TRBV7-8, the J call TRBJ2-2; a weak D match, TRBD2 (6 bases). V was pared by 5 bases and J by 5 bases, with 9 bases between. Per germline, CDR1 SGHVS and CDR2 FQNEAQ. This CDR3 is 13 amino acids long. The CDR3 here is CASSPRGTGELFF. DNA of the CDR3: TGTGCCAGCAGCCCCCGGGGGACCGGGGAGCTGTTTTTT.

This rearrangement joins TRBV6-2 or TRBV6-3 to TRBJ1-5; 9 positions match TRBD1. The CDR3 is 15 amino acids. The V segment lost 6 bases and the J segment 5 bases; nucleotides outside the gene matches: 8. Germline loops: CDR1 MNHEY, CDR2 SVGEGT. CDR3 sequence: CASSTTGGIDQPQHF. CDR3 in DNA: TGTGCCAGCAGCACCACAGGGGGCATCGATCAGCCCCAGCATTTT.

This chain connects TRBV20-1 to TRBJ1-3, with D perhaps TRBD1 (6 bases). The germline V gene encodes CDR1 DFQATT and CDR2 SNEGSKA (reference sequence). Trimming cost V 6 bases and J 0 bases, with 9 bases left between them. The CDR3 spans 13 residues. As DNA, the CDR3 is TGCAGTGCGGGGGCCGTCTCTGGAAACACCATATATTTT. It specifies CSAGAVSGNTIYF.

This clonotype was seen only a few times. The rearrangement links TRBV12-3 or TRBV12-4 to TRBJ1-5, with D uncertain. V lost 5 bases and J lost 9, with 17 bases in between. The CDR3 is 14 residues long. CDR3 DNA sequence: TGTGCCAGCAGTCGAATGGGCTGGGAGAGGCCCCAGCATTTT. It translates to CASSRMGWERPQHF.

This clonotype was picked up one time. V usage is TRBV5-1 and J usage is TRBJ2-3, with D possibly matching TRBD1 (5 bases). Germline V CDR1 and CDR2: SGHRS, YFSETQ. The CDR3 extends over 15 amino acids. V was shortened by 0 bases and J by 1 base, with 9 bases between the two germline ends. CDR3 DNA: TGCGCCAGCAGCTTGGGACAGCCCCGCACAGATACGCAGTATTTT. Translation gives CASSLGQPRTDTQYF.

V and J are TRBV27 and TRBJ2-3; 7 positions match TRBD2. Trimming at V came to 3 bases and at J to 5 bases, leaving 11 bases not matched to a gene. CDR1 and CDR2 (germline): MNHEY, SMNVEV (reference sequence). The CDR3 extends over 16 amino acids. The CDR3 nucleotides read TGTGCCAGCAGTTTTTCCGCGGGAGCGGCTGGAGATACGCAGTATTTT. Protein product: CASSFSAGAAGDTQYF.

The rearrangement uses TRBV6-5 and TRBJ2-7, with 8 bases lining up with TRBD1. Germline CDR1 is MNHEY and CDR2 is SVGAGI. The CDR3 has 16 amino acids. The J segment lost 1 base and the V segment lost 0 bases, leaving 5 bases of the junction unmatched. CDR3 amino acids: CASSYSAGGFSYEQYF. The DNA of the CDR3 is TGTGCCAGCAGTTACTCAGCAGGGGGCTTTTCCTACGAGCAGTACTTC.

The V gene is TRBV9, the J gene TRBJ1-2; D not certain. The CDR3 spans 15 residues. CDR1 and CDR2 (germline): SGDLS, YYNGEE. Trimming cost V 0 bases and J 0 bases, with 9 bases left between them. CDR3 region: CASSVGSEANYGYTF. DNA of the CDR3: TGTGCCAGCAGCGTAGGGTCCGAAGCTAACTATGGCTACACCTTC.

V usage is TRBV6-2 or TRBV6-3 and J usage is TRBJ1-2; D not resolved. The CDR3 loop spans 12 amino acids. Trimming left V 2 bases short and J 8 bases short, with 9 bases between. The germline V gene encodes CDR1 MNHEY and CDR2 SVGEGT. This CDR3 reads CASSYRPRGYTF. The DNA for the CDR3 is TGTGCCAGCAGTTACCGTCCCCGGGGCTACACCTTC.

The chain joins TRBV6-2 or TRBV6-3 to TRBJ2-2; TRBD1 or TRBD2 may be the D gene (5 bases each). V dropped 11 bases and J dropped 7 bases, with 11 bases sitting between them. CDR3 size: 11 residues. Germline loops: CDR1 MNHEY, CDR2 SVGEGT. The CDR3 DNA reads as TGTGCCCGGGGCAATAGCGGGGAGCTGTTTTTT. This encodes CARGNSGELFF.

J is TRBJ1-5 and V is TRBV6-1, with D maybe TRBD1 (5 bases). Germline CDR1 reads MNHNS; CDR2 reads SASEGT. V shed 6 bases and J shed 1 base, with 22 bases lying between them. The CDR3 totals 18 residues. The CDR3 sequence is CASSTREARGVSNQPQHF. CDR3 bases: TGTGCCAGCAGCACTAGAGAGGCCCGGGGGGTGAGCAATCAGCCCCAGCATTTT.

J is TRBJ1-5 and V is TRBV20-1; 9 bases match TRBD1. CDR1 and CDR2 (germline): DFQATT, SNEGSKA (reference sequence). V shed 6 bases, J shed 6 bases, and the junction held 6 bases outside the gene matches. CDR3 length: 13 residues. This CDR3 is CSARTGVGQPQHF. In nucleotides, the CDR3 is TGCAGTGCAAGGACAGGGGTGGGTCAGCCCCAGCATTTT.

This rearrangement joins TRBV19 to TRBJ2-2, with D possibly TRBD1 on 7 matching bases. The CDR3 loop spans 15 amino acids. V gave up 3 bases and J gave up 7 bases, with 15 bases separating them. Germline lookup yields CDR1 LNHDA and CDR2 SQIVND (reference sequence). The CDR3 loop is CASSISQGEDGELFF. The CDR3 nucleotides read TGTGCCAGTAGTATTAGCCAGGGGGAGGACGGGGAGCTGTTTTTT.

The genes are TRBV19 and TRBJ2-4; D gene unclear. V was pared by 3 bases and J by 0 bases, with 6 bases between. Germline V gene lookup returns CDR1 LNHDA and CDR2 SQIVND (reference sequence). This CDR3 comprises 14 residues. The CDR3 DNA reads TGTGCCAGTAGTATCAACGGAGCCAAAAACATTCAGTACTTC. Amino acids: CASSINGAKNIQYF.

In nucleotides, the CDR3 is TGTGCCAGCAGCCCCCCGGGACTAGCGGGAGCAGATACGCAGTATTTT. It specifies CASSPPGLAGADTQYF. V gene TRBV7-2 combines with J gene TRBJ2-3; 14 bases align to TRBD2. The CDR3 covers 16 residues. In germline, CDR1 is SGHTA, CDR2 FQGNSA. J lost 4 bases, V lost 5 bases, and 5 bases had no gene match.

This chain links TRBV6-5 with TRBJ2-5; no reliable D call. V shed 2 bases and J shed 5 bases, with 6 bases lying between them. Germline V lookup: CDR1 MNHEY, CDR2 SVGAGI. This CDR3 has 12 amino acids. The CDR3 DNA reads as TGTGCCAGCAGTTACCCCCCGGAGACCCAGTACTTC. Amino acid sequence: CASSYPPETQYF.

This clonotype was observed once. The chain is built from TRBV11-3 and TRBJ1-1; 8 nucleotides align to TRBD1. In germline, CDR1 is SGHNT, CDR2 YENEEA. This CDR3 spans 12 amino acids. V shed 5 bases and J 11 bases; nucleotides not matched to a gene: 7. The CDR3 coding sequence is TGTGCCAGCAGCGTAGCAGGGGGCACGGCTTTCTTT. Translation gives CASSVAGGTAFF.

The chain has TRBV2 and TRBJ1-2; tentative D call: TRBD1 (6 bases). V gave up 7 bases and J gave up 5 bases, with 8 bases separating them. Germline CDR1 and CDR2: SNHLY and FYNNEI. The CDR3 runs to 11 residues. The CDR3 region is CASNRDYGYTF. In DNA, the CDR3 is TGTGCCAGCAACAGGGATTATGGCTACACCTTC.

The chain joins TRBV6-1 to TRBJ1-5; D remains unclear. Germline values: CDR1 MNHNS, CDR2 SASEGT. V was cut by 6 bases and J by 3 bases, with 9 bases left in between. This CDR3 contains 13 residues. The CDR3 sequence is CASSASFNQPQHF. CDR3 nucleotides: TGTGCCAGCAGCGCGAGTTTCAATCAGCCCCAGCATTTT.

The chain combines TRBV6-1 with TRBJ1-2; 9 bases agree with TRBD1. CDR3 length equals 15 residues. Germline V CDR1 and CDR2: MNHNS, SASEGT. Germline trimming cut 7 bases from V and 6 bases from J; bases unmatched to any gene: 12. The DNA of the CDR3 is TGTGCCAGCACCTTGCGGGACAGGGTTCAGGATGGCTACACCTTC. It encodes CASTLRDRVQDGYTF.

This clonotype has a single count. The V call is TRBV15, the J call TRBJ1-2; the D is unclear. Germline CDR1 and CDR2: LNHNV and YYDKDF (reference sequence). Deletions cut 5 bases from V and 8 bases from J, with 15 bases between. The CDR3 consists of 13 residues. CDR3 in DNA: TGTGCCACCAGCTCCCGGGCGGCGGGGGGCTACACCTTC. The encoded protein is CATSSRAAGGYTF.